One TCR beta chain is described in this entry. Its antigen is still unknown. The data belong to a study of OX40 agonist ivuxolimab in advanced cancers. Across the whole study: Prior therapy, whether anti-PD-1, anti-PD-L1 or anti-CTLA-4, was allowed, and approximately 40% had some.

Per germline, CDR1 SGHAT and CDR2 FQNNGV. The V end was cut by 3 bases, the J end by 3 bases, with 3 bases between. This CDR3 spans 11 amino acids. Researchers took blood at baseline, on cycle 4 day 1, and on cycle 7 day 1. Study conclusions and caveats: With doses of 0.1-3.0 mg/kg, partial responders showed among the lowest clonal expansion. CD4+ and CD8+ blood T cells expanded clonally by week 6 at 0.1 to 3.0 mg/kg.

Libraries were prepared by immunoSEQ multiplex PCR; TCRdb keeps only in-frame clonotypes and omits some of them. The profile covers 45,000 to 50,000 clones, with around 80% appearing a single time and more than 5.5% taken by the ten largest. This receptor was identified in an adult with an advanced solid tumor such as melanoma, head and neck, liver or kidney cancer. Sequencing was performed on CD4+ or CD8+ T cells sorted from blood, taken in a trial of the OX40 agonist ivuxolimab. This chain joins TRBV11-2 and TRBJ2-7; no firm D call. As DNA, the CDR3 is TGTGCCAGCAGCTTCAACTACGAGCAGTACTTC. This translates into CASSFNYEQYF.